These T cell receptor beta chains were read from a single sample in a study of T cells in narcolepsy. Sequenced by immunoSEQ multiplex PCR; TCRdb stores in-frame clones only, minus some. The data hold approximately 20,000 clones, with just over 90% observed a single time. The source material was CD45RA- memory CD4+ T cells from PBMCs. The receptors come from a human donor with narcolepsy. CDR3s include the opening cysteine and the closing phenylalanine or tryptophan. The D gene is left open where the match is weak. A row's size may be missing; if present it is once, few, many or a size class.

TRBV18,TRBJ2-3,once,TRBD1,TGTGCCAGCTCAAAGGGACAGAACACAGATACGCAGTATTTT,CASSKGQNTDTQYF
TRBV6-5,TRBJ1-5,.,.,TGTGCCAGCAGTCCGGTACCCAATCAGCCCCAGCATTTT,CASSPVPNQPQHF
TRBV27,TRBJ2-3,.,TRBD2,TGTGCCAGCAGTTTATCGATAACAGCGGGGGTCCGAGATACGCAGTATTTT,CASSLSITAGVRDTQYF
TRBV6-4,TRBJ1-4,.,TRBD1,TGTGCCAGCAGTGACTCGAAACGTGGAACCGGGACAGGGGGCGAAAAACTGTTTTTT,CASSDSKRGTGTGGEKLFF
TRBV5-1,TRBJ1-2,.,TRBD1,TGCGCCAGCAGCTTGGAGGGGACAGACTACTACTATGGCTACACCTTC,CASSLEGTDYYYGYTF
TRBV5-1,TRBJ2-1,.,.,TGCGCCAGCAGCTTGAGCGGCCAATACAATGAGCAGTTCTTC,CASSLSGQYNEQFF
TRBV11-3,TRBJ2-1,few,TRBD1,TGTGCCAGCAGCTCCAGAAGGGACAGTAGGAATGAGCAGTTCTTC,CASSSRRDSRNEQFF
TRBV18,TRBJ1-1,.,TRBD1,TGTGCCAGCTCACCGGGACAGGGAAACACTGAAGCTTTCTTT,CASSPGQGNTEAFF
TRBV5-5,TRBJ2-3,few,.,TGTGCCAGCAAGGCCAGGGACGGTACAGATACGCAGTATTTT,CASKARDGTDTQYF
TRBV28,TRBJ2-5,.,TRBD1,TGTGCCAGCAGTTCCCGGACAGGGGAAGAGACCCAGTACTTC,CASSSRTGEETQYF
TRBV2,TRBJ1-2,.,.,TGTGCCAGCAGTGTAGGCAGGGCCTATGGCTACACCTTC,CASSVGRAYGYTF
TRBV27,TRBJ2-7,.,.,TGTGCCAGCAGTCCCGCGGACGTTAGAAGCTCCTACGAGCAGTACTTC,CASSPADVRSSYEQYF
TRBV14,TRBJ2-4,.,.,TGTGCCAGCAGCCAAGATCCCGCCAGGGAGGCCAAAAACATTCAGTACTTC,CASSQDPAREAKNIQYF
TRBV6-6,TRBJ2-1,.,.,TGTGCCAGCGCCGGAATCCAGTCCTACAATGAGCAGTTCTTC,CASAGIQSYNEQFF
TRBV4-2,TRBJ2-2,.,.,TGTGCCAGCAGCTACCGTGAGGGGGGGACCGGGGAGCTGTTTTTT,CASSYREGGTGELFF
TRBV18,TRBJ2-1,.,TRBD2,TGTGCCAGCTCACCGGGACTAAAGTTAGCGGGCGCCTACAATGAGCAGTTCTTC,CASSPGLKLAGAYNEQFF
TRBV4-3,TRBJ2-5,.,TRBD2,TGCGCCAGCAGCCAAGATGGTGTAGCGGGAGGAATAGAGACCCAGTACTTC,CASSQDGVAGGIETQYF
TRBV30,TRBJ1-1,.,.,TGTGCCTGGAGACCCGTCGCGATGGTGTTCATGAACACTGAAGCTTTCTTT,CAWRPVAMVFMNTEAFF
TRBV9,TRBJ2-2,.,.,TGTGCCAGCAGCGGTTCTGGGGGCAACACCGGGGAGCTGTTTTTT,CASSGSGGNTGELFF
TRBV7-8,TRBJ2-1,.,TRBD1,TGTGCCAGCAGTCCATGGGGAGAGCCGGGACAGGGGGCTCTTGAGCAGTTCTTC,CASSPWGEPGQGALEQFF
TRBV7-9,TRBJ2-7,.,TRBD1,TGTGCCAGCAGCTTCGGACGACCGGGACAGCCCTACGAGCAGTACTTC,CASSFGRPGQPYEQYF
TRBV6-1,TRBJ2-1,.,.,TGTGCCAGCAGGGGAGGGGGGGCACGGCGTGATGAGCAGTTCTTC,CASRGGGARRDEQFF
TRBV18,TRBJ1-1,.,.,TGTGCCAGCTCACCACAGAGCGCGGATGAAGCTTTCTTT,CASSPQSADEAFF
TRBV27,TRBJ2-7,.,TRBD2,TGTGCCAGCAGACTAGCGGGACAATGGCGGCAGTACTTC,CASRLAGQWRQYF
TRBV5-4,TRBJ2-7,.,TRBD2,TGTGCCAGCAGCTTTGGTAGCGGGAGGGCCTCCGAGCAGTACTTC,CASSFGSGRASEQYF
TRBV7-2,TRBJ1-2,.,.,TGTGCCAGCAGCTTAGTGAGTGTGGGGGTGTTCTATGGCTACACCTTC,CASSLVSVGVFYGYTF
TRBV7-9,TRBJ2-7,.,TRBD2,TGTGCCAGCAGCTCGGGACTAGCGGGGGACGAGCAGTACTTC,CASSSGLAGDEQYF
TRBV10-3,TRBJ2-7,.,.,TGTGCCATACGGGACACCGGCTACGAGCAGTACTTC,CAIRDTGYEQYF
TRBV28,TRBJ2-5,.,.,TGTGCCAGCACCACCGGGGCGGGGGCAGGGGAGACCCAGTACTTC,CASTTGAGAGETQYF
TRBV5-1,TRBJ2-5,.,.,TGCGCCAGCAGATTCCAAGAGACCCAGTACTTC,CASRFQETQYF
TRBV18,TRBJ2-4,.,.,TGTGCCAGCTCACCAAGCCGAGATGAAAACATTCAGTACTTC,CASSPSRDENIQYF
TRBV28,TRBJ1-1,.,.,TGTGCCAGCAGTTTTCGGGGCTTTTGGAGGAACCTGAACACTGAAGCTTTCTTT,CASSFRGFWRNLNTEAFF
TRBV7-2,TRBJ2-7,.,TRBD2,TGTGCCAGCAGCGAACGCGGGAGGGTATACGAGCAGTACTTC,CASSERGRVYEQYF
TRBV5-1,TRBJ1-1,.,.,TGCGCCAGCAGGTTCCTTCAGGGTGACGCTTTCTTT,CASRFLQGDAFF
TRBV2,TRBJ2-3,.,TRBD2,TGTGCCAGCAGTGATCTTCCCCGGGAGGCAGATACGCAGTATTTT,CASSDLPREADTQYF
TRBV9,TRBJ1-2,.,.,TGTGCCAGCAGCGTAGATGGGCAGGCGGGCTATGGCTACACCTTC,CASSVDGQAGYGYTF
TRBV28,TRBJ2-1,.,.,TGTGCCAGCAGCCACGACGAGCAGTTCTTC,CASSHDEQFF
TRBV7-2,TRBJ1-2,.,.,TGTGCCAGCAGCTTAGGGAGTGTAAACTATGGCTACACCTTC,CASSLGSVNYGYTF
TRBV11-3,TRBJ2-1,.,TRBD2,TGTGCCAGCAGCTTGAGCCCGGGGGGGAGTTATGAGCAGTTCTTC,CASSLSPGGSYEQFF
TRBV18,TRBJ1-2,.,TRBD1,TGTGCCAGCTCACGGCGGGACAGGGATGGCTACACCTTC,CASSRRDRDGYTF
TRBV7-8,TRBJ2-1,.,.,TGTGCCAGCAGCTTAGCAAGCTACAATGAGCAGTTCTTC,CASSLASYNEQFF